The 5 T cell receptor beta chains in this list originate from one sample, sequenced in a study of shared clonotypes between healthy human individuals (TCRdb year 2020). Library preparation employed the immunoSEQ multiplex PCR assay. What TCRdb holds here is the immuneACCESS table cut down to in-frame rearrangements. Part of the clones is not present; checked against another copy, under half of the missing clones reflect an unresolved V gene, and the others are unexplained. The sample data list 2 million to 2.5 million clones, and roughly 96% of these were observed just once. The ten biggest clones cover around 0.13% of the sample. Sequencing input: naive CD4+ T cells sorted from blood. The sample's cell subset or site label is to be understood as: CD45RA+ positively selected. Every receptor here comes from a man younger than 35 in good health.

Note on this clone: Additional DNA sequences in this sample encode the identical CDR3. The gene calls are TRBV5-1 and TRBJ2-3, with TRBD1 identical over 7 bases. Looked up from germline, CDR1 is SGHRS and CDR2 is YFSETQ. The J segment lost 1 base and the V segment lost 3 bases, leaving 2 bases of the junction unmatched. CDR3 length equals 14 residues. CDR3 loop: CASSSGTGTDTQYF. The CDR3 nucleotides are TGCGCCAGCAGCTCCGGGACAGGCACAGATACGCAGTATTTT.

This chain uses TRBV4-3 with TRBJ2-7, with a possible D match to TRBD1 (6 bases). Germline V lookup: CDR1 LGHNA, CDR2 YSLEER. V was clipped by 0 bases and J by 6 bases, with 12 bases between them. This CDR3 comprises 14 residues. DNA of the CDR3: TGCGCCAGCAGCCAAGATACAGGGTCGGGCGAGCAGTACTTC. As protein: CASSQDTGSGEQYF.

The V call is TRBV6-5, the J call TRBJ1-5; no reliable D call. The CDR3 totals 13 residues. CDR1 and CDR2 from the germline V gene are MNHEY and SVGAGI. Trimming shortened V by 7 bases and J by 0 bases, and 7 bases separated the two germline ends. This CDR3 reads CASTGDSNQPQHF. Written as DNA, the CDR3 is TGTGCCAGCACCGGGGATAGCAATCAGCCCCAGCATTTT.

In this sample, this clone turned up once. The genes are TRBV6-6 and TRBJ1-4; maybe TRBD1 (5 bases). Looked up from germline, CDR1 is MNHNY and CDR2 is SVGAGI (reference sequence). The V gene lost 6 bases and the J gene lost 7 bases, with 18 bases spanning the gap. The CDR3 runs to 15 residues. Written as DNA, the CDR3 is TGTGCCAGCAGCCTCCTCGGGACCGGGGGTGAAAAACTGTTTTTT. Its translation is CASSLLGTGGEKLFF.

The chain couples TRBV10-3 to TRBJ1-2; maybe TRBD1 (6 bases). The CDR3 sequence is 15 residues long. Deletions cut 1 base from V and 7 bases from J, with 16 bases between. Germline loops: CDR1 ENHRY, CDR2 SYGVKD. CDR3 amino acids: CAISELLGQLGGYTF. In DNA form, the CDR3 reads TGTGCCATCAGTGAGTTGCTTGGACAGCTCGGTGGCTACACCTTC.